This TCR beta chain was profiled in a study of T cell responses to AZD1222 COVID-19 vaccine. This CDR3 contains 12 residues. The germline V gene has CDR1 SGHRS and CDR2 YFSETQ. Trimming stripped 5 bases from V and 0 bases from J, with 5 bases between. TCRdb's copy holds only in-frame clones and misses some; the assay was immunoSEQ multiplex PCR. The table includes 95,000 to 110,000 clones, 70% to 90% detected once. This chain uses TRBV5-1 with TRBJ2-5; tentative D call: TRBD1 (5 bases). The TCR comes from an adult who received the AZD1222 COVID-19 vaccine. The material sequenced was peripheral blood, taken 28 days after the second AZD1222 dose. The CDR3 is CASRDNQETQYF. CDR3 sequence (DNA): TGCGCCAGCAGGGACAACCAAGAGACCCAGTACTTC.